This T cell receptor (beta chain) was recorded in a study of response to subunit inactivated influenza vaccine. Comments on this clonotype: Since a much larger clone is just one base distant, this may be a read error.

MiXCR was run by TCRdb on the RT-PCR reads, yielding one entry per CDR3 protein. The data contain about 540,000 distinct CDR3 sequences, under 30% of them singletons. This CDR3 contains 11 residues. Deletions cut 8 bases from V and 3 bases from J, with 4 bases between. Looked up from germline, CDR1 is MNHNS and CDR2 is SASEGT. This sample also appeared in a second study, on T cells expressing NK-cell markers. That report adds: A 5'RACE template switching approach incorporating UMIs was used to make TCR beta cDNA. Researchers got TCR beta repertoires out of sorted CD3+CD56+NKG2C+, CD3+CD56+NKG2C- and CD3+CD56-NKG2C+ T cells. Leadership of the CD3+CD56-NKG2C+ fraction also belonged to these clonotypes in a handful of donors.

This specimen consisted of CD4+ T cells sorted from PBMCs, obtained 11 to 12 days after vaccination. This chain joins TRBV6-1 and TRBJ2-2, with D unclear. The clonotype originates from a man over 45 who received an inactivated influenza vaccine. The CDR3 nucleotides read TGTGCCAGCGGGGACACCGGGGAGCTGTTTTTT. The encoded protein is CASGDTGELFF.